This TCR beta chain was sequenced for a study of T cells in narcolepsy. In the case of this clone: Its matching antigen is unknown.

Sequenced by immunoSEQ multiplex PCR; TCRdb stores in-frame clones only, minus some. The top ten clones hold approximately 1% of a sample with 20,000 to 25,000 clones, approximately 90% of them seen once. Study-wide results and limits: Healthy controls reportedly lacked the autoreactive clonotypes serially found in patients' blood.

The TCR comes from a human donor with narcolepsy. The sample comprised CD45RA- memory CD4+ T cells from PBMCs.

The CDR3 loop reads CASSIGGFSDTQYF. CDR3 nucleotides: TGTGCCAGTAGTATAGGGGGGTTTTCAGATACGCAGTATTTT. The V call is TRBV19, the J call TRBJ2-3; either TRBD1 or TRBD2 may supply D (5 bases each). Trimming stripped 1 base from V and 4 bases from J, with 9 bases between. The germline V gene encodes CDR1 LNHDA and CDR2 SQIVND (reference sequence). This CDR3 is 14 amino acids long.